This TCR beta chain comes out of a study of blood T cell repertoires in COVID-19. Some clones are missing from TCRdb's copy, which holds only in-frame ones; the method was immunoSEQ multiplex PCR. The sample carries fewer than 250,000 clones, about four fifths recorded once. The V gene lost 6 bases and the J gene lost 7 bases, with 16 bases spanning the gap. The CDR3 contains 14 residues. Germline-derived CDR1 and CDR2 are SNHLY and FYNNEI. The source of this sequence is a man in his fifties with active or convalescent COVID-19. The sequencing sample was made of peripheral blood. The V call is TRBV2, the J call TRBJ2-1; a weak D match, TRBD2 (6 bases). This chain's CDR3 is CASRSGVMVNEQFF. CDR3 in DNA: TGTGCCAGCAGGTCGGGGGTGATGGTGAATGAGCAGTTCTTC.